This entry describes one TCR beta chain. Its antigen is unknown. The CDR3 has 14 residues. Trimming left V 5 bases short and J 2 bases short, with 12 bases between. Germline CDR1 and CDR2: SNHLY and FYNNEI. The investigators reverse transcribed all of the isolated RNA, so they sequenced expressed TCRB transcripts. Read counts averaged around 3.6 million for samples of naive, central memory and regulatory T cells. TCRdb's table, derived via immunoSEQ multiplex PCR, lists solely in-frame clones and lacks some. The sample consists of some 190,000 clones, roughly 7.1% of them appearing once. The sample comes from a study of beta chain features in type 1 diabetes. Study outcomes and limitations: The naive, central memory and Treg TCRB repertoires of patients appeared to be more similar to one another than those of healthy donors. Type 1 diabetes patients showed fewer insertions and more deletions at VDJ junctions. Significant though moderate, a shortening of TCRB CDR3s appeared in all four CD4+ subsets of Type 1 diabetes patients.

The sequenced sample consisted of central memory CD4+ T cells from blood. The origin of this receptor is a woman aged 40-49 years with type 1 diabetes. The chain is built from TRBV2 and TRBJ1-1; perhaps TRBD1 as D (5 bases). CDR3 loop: CASSLSRVNTEAFF. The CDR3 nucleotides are TGTGCCAGCAGTTTATCCAGGGTAAACACTGAAGCTTTCTTT.